The present entry profiles one T cell receptor (beta chain) with its context. What this receptor recognizes is not known. No qualities accompany the bases; no much larger clone lies one base away. The library was prepared using 5' RACE. TCRdb names Illumina HiSeq 2500 as the instrument used. A second PCR of roughly 7 to 11 cycles was performed with a sample-barcoded 5' primer and a J-beta primer mix. A template-switch 5' adaptor carrying 12 random nucleotides introduced a unique molecular identifier onto each TCR beta cDNA molecule. Each sample yielded at least 3 million CDR3-containing paired-end reads. The Mint cDNA synthesis kit, primed by a TRBC-specific oligonucleotide, was used to synthesize first-strand cDNA from all RNA. All cDNA was treated with uracil-DNA glycosylase and then went through a first 18-cycle PCR with the universal primers M1SS and BC2_uni_R. Regarding the original processing steps: Each sample was normalized by randomly selecting 1 million high-quality reads, each carrying a distinct molecular identifier. Reads sharing molecular identifiers were discarded rather than binned into consensus sequences. MiTCR, run with a Q25 quality threshold and the strictest error-elimination algorithm, handled CDR3 identification, clonotype clustering and error correction. A nonparametric unseen species model with Euler transformation was used to estimate a lower bound on total TCR beta diversity. TCRdb reanalyzed the raw reads on its own, using fastp at Q25 for trimming and MiXCR for clone calling, and kept in-frame beta chains. All rows with the same CDR3 protein become a single entry with the most common DNA and genes. TCRdb, not the original authors, processed these V and J calls. The sample includes around 790,000 distinct CDR3 sequences, with roughly 44% observed a single time. The ten largest clones add up to roughly 19% of the sample.

This sample was included in a study of blood T cells in healthy people across ages (dated by TCRdb to between 2014 and 2016). Looking at the study overall: In model experiments, template switching captured roughly one uniquely barcoded TCR beta cDNA molecule for every two T cells. Using deep sequencing normalized with unique cDNA molecular identifiers, the study measured how TCR beta repertoire diversity changes with age. The study analyzed two additional independent replicas of 1 million unique cDNA reads from the same blood draw for two donors, one aged 18 to 30 and one aged 80 or older. To avoid experimental bias, donors of different ages were spread randomly across the sequencing lanes. The donors were split into four age groups: young (average around 17 years), middle-aged (39), aged (62) and long-lived (about 74).

Systemically healthy Caucasian individuals from Russia, some 38 in total and aged about 6 to 100 years, were included as donors. Approximately 11 milliliters of peripheral blood were drawn from each donor into EDTA-treated Vacutainer tubes. PBMCs were isolated by Ficoll-Paque density-gradient centrifugation, with at least 6 million obtained per sample. Trizol reagent was used to extract total RNA from the PBMCs, yielding at least 6 micrograms per sample. For every donor, flow cytometry on a PBMC aliquot measured the percentage of naive CD45RAhigh/CD27high T cells. From the germline V gene (reference sequence), CDR1 is DFQATT and CDR2 is SNEGSKA. The CDR3 runs 12 residues from the cysteine to the phenylalanine. The retained sequence is limited to the CDR3, 36 bases, with the frame set at the first base. Trimmed from V: 6 bases; trimmed from J: 5 bases; junction bases lacking a gene match: 6. General conclusions and limits of the study: Observed TCR beta diversity correlated strongly with the percentage of naive T cells measured by flow cytometry. Estimates of total diversity based on one million sequenced T cells were regarded as lower bounds and as underestimates. Compared with the aged group, more naive CD4+ T cells, fewer expanded clones and increased TCR diversity were shown by the long-lived group, suggesting age selection. Because the CMV infection status of the donors was unknown, age-related changes in expanded clonotypes may potentially have been confounded. Bulk unsorted PBMC profiling prevented conclusive comparison of naive and antigen-experienced compartments. Observed TCR beta diversity per million T cells fell roughly linearly with age, and a significant reduction was already apparent by age around 40.

This clonotype was sampled from a man between 60 and 70 years old in good health. The rearrangement combines TRBV20-1 with TRBJ1-2, with TRBD1 matching 7 junction bases. Sequenced input: blood. The nucleotide sequence is TGCAGTGCCCGAGGGGACAGATATGGCTACACCTTC. This is translated as CSARGDRYGYTF.